Below are 32 T cell receptor beta chains sequenced from a single sample in a study of cytomegalovirus exposure and HLA in healthy donors. The PCR made use of 60 Vbeta and 13 Jbeta primers. Produced via immunoSEQ multiplex PCR; TCRdb's table is partial and in-frame only. The sample lists some 160,000 clones, around 81% occurring once. The sequencing input was PBMCs. The receptors originated from a man aged 40-49 years in good health and CMV-seronegative.

The V gene is TRBV7-6, the J gene TRBJ1-1; 8 bases line up with TRBD1. CDR1 is SGHVS, CDR2 FNYEAQ, per germline. This CDR3 contains 15 residues. Unmatched junction bases numbered 6, after V lost 5 bases and J lost 1 base. CDR3 in DNA: TGTGCCAGCAGCGCCCCCGGGACAGGGAACACTGAAGCTTTCTTT. Its translation: CASSAPGTGNTEAFF.

The rearrangement uses TRBV9 and TRBJ1-1, with 9 bases aligning to TRBD1. V lost 0 bases and J lost 4; bases outside the gene matches: 13. The length of the CDR3 is 18 residues. CDR1 SGDLS and CDR2 YYNGEE come from the germline V gene. The CDR3 reads CASSVGGSGQGRFTEAFF. CDR3 coding DNA: TGTGCCAGCAGCGTAGGAGGGTCGGGACAGGGACGCTTCACTGAAGCTTTCTTT.

The gene calls are TRBV18 and TRBJ1-4, with 11 bases aligning to TRBD1. Germline assignment: CDR1 KGHSH and CDR2 LQKENI. Germline trimming cut 3 bases from V and 8 bases from J; bases unmatched to any gene: 11. The CDR3 contains 17 residues. CDR3: CASSPLNPGTGGEKLFF. Here the CDR3 DNA reads TGTGCCAGCTCACCGCTCAACCCCGGGACAGGGGGGGAAAAACTGTTTTTT.

The chain employs TRBV21-1 and TRBJ2-2; TRBD2 was called by the table and not checked on the DNA. TRBV21-1 is marked as a pseudogene. This CDR3 comprises 18 residues. CDR3 coding DNA: TGTGCCAGCAGCCTATTAGGAGGAGGCCCGGACTTCACCGGGGAGCTGTTTTTT. Protein product: CASSLLGGGPDFTGELFF.

This chain uses TRBV27 with TRBJ1-5; 8 nucleotides align to TRBD1. The CDR3 covers 14 residues. V lost 6 bases to trimming and J lost 1 base; unmatched junction nucleotides: 2. Germline CDR1 MNHEY, CDR2 SMNVEV (reference sequence). CDR3: CASSRTGSNQPQHF. The DNA for the CDR3 is TGTGCCAGCAGCCGGACAGGGAGCAATCAGCCCCAGCATTTT.

This rearrangement joins TRBV27 to TRBJ2-5; D remains unclear. This CDR3 has 13 amino acids. Trimming shortened V by 7 bases and J by 1 base, and 10 bases separated the two germline ends. Germline V CDR1 and CDR2: MNHEY, SMNVEV (reference sequence). CDR3 DNA sequence: TGTGCCAGCATAGGAGCCCGCCAAGAGACCCAGTACTTC. Its translation: CASIGARQETQYF.

In its sample, this clone was seen a few times. The J gene is TRBJ2-7, the V gene TRBV6-6, with 15 bases identical to TRBD2. The CDR3 is 15 residues long. V lost 8 bases to trimming and J lost 6 bases; unmatched junction nucleotides: 8. In germline, CDR1 is MNHNY, CDR2 SVGAGI (reference sequence). The CDR3 loop is CASLDPGLAGGEQYF. CDR3 DNA: TGTGCCAGCTTAGACCCGGGACTAGCGGGAGGCGAGCAGTACTTC.

CDR3 amino acids: CASSFTGGGKDTQYF. The CDR3 nucleotides are TGCGCCAGCAGCTTCACGGGAGGAGGAAAAGATACGCAGTATTTT. This chain joins TRBV5-1 and TRBJ2-3; 7 nucleotides match TRBD2. The CDR3 spans 15 residues. J gave up 5 bases and V 2 bases, and 8 bases lay outside the gene matches. The germline V gene encodes CDR1 SGHRS and CDR2 YFSETQ. The whole variable domain, remainder taken from reference TRBV5-1 and TRBJ2-3, is KAGVTQTPRYLIKTRGQQVTLSCSPISGHRSVSWYQQTPGQGLQFLFEYFSETQRNKGNFPGRFSGRQFSNSRSEMNVSTLELGDSALYLCASSFTGGGKDTQYFGPGTRLTVL.

This clone has a handful of counts. This chain joins TRBV18 and TRBJ2-1; the match to TRBD2 covers 10 bases. Trimming cost V 9 bases and J 4 bases; bases outside gene matches: 3. The CDR3 is 13 amino acids. Germline V gene data show CDR1 as KGHSH and CDR2 as LQKENI. CDR3 sequence: CASKREGYNEQFF. In DNA, the CDR3 is TGTGCCAGTAAGCGGGAGGGATACAATGAGCAGTTCTTC.

The chain carries TRBV7-8 and TRBJ2-5; 11 nucleotides match TRBD2. The CDR3 contains 15 residues. Germline V gene lookup returns CDR1 SGHVS and CDR2 FQNEAQ. V was clipped by 5 bases and J by 1 base; unmatched bases: 3. CDR3 bases: TGTGCCAGCAGCAAGGGACTAGCGGTCCAAGAGACCCAGTACTTC. It encodes CASSKGLAVQETQYF.

This clone was seen ten or more times. This chain joins TRBV11-2 and TRBJ2-7; D call uncertain. The CDR3 spans 12 residues. Trimming cost V 4 bases and J 0 bases, with 4 bases left between them. Germline CDR1 SGHAT, CDR2 FQNNGV. For the CDR3, the DNA is TGTGCCAGCAGCTCGAGCTCCTACGAGCAGTACTTC. It encodes CASSSSSYEQYF.

The V and J genes are TRBV6-4 and TRBJ2-2, with TRBD2 matching 10 bases. The trim removed 2 bases at V and 5 bases at J, leaving 5 bases unmatched. Germline V gene lookup returns CDR1 MRHNA and CDR2 SNTAGT. The CDR3 totals 16 residues. CDR3 DNA: TGTGCCAGCAGTGACCGAGGGACTAGCGATACCGGGGAGCTGTTTTTT. Translated, it gives CASSDRGTSDTGELFF.

The chain couples TRBV10-2 to TRBJ2-1; 10 bases map to TRBD2. With V trimmed by 2 bases and J by 4 bases, 8 bases remained unmatched. Per the germline V gene, CDR1 is WSHSY and CDR2 is SAAADI. This CDR3 contains 17 residues. The CDR3 DNA is TGCGCCAGCAGTGAGCCTATCCTAGCGGGAGCTTACAATGAGCAGTTCTTC. It codes for CASSEPILAGAYNEQFF.

The rearrangement links TRBV29-1 to TRBJ2-4, with 9 bases matching TRBD2. With 3 bases clipped from V and 5 bases from J, the junction kept 8 bases outside the gene matches. This CDR3 is 15 amino acids long. Germline lookup yields CDR1 SQVTM and CDR2 ANQGSEA. The chain's CDR3 is CSVEWAGGYQNIQYF. The CDR3 region has the DNA TGCAGCGTTGAGTGGGCGGGAGGGTATCAAAACATTCAGTACTTC.

With respect to this clone: One end of the junction does not line up with germline, which may come from a read error. CDR3 sequence reads: CSSSFLTEAFF. For the CDR3, the DNA is TGTTCCAGCAGCTTCCTGACTGAAGCTTTCTTT. The chain uses TRBV7-9 and TRBJ1-1; D is unresolved. The CDR3 totals 11 residues. Germline V gene sequence: CDR1 SEHNR, CDR2 FQNEAQ (reference sequence).

This sequence joins TRBV5-4 and TRBJ2-7, with 11 bases aligning to TRBD1. Per germline, CDR1 SGHNT and CDR2 YYREEE (reference sequence). J was trimmed by 6 bases and V by 4 bases; bases with no gene match: 12. This CDR3 has 16 amino acids. DNA of the CDR3: TGTGCCAGCAGCCTTGATAGGGACAGGGGGATCGGCGAGCAGTACTTC. Amino acid sequence: CASSLDRDRGIGEQYF.

The J gene is TRBJ2-2, the V gene TRBV5-1, with TRBD2 as a possible D gene (6 bases). The CDR3 totals 15 residues. V lost 4 bases and J lost 3, with 13 bases in between. Germline CDR1 reads SGHRS; CDR2 reads YFSETQ. Here the CDR3 reads CASSEGGFDTGELFF. CDR3 in DNA: TGCGCCAGCAGCGAAGGAGGGTTCGACACCGGGGAGCTGTTTTTT.

This clone occurred a few times. The chain couples TRBV5-1 to TRBJ2-1; tentatively, D is TRBD1 (5 bases). V was shortened by 4 bases and J by 0 bases, with 14 bases between the two germline ends. The CDR3 spans 16 residues. CDR1 is SGHRS and CDR2 is YFSETQ in the germline V gene. The CDR3 DNA reads TGCGCCAGCAGCGAGTGGGGCGGTAGCTCCTACAATGAGCAGTTCTTC. Its protein product is CASSEWGGSSYNEQFF.

The chain couples TRBV2 to TRBJ1-1; a weak D match, TRBD1 (5 bases). Germline values: CDR1 SNHLY, CDR2 FYNNEI. This CDR3 contains 16 residues. V gave up 1 base and J gave up 1 base, with 13 bases separating them. Written as DNA, the CDR3 is TGTGCCAGCAGTGAAGTGGGGCACTCCTCGAACACTGAAGCTTTCTTT. Its translation is CASSEVGHSSNTEAFF.

The chain is built from TRBV5-1 and TRBJ2-7; D gene unclear. V dropped 3 bases and J dropped 1 base, with 5 bases sitting between them. The CDR3 spans 12 residues. Germline CDR1 is SGHRS and CDR2 is YFSETQ. For the CDR3, the DNA is TGCGCCAGCAGCTCTGAGTCCTACGAGCAGTACTTC. It codes for CASSSESYEQYF.

The rearrangement links TRBV27 to TRBJ2-1, with 8 bases aligning to TRBD1. Per the germline V gene, CDR1 is MNHEY and CDR2 is SMNVEV (reference sequence). The junction had 5 bases not matched to a gene; V was cut back by 5 bases and J by 14 bases. The CDR3 has 11 residues. The CDR3 sequence is CASSTPGQEFF. In nucleotides, the CDR3 is TGTGCCAGCAGTACGCCGGGACAGGAGTTCTTC.

The chain employs TRBV2 and TRBJ2-1, with TRBD2 as a possible D gene (7 bases). The CDR3 is 11 amino acids. V was cut by 7 bases and J by 10 bases, with 11 bases left in between. The V gene's germline CDR1 is SNHLY and CDR2 FYNNEI. The CDR3 region is CASTWGGEQFF. DNA of the CDR3: TGTGCCAGCACGTGGGGGGGCGAGCAGTTCTTC.

This chain uses TRBV27 with TRBJ2-3; 11 bases line up with TRBD2. CDR1 MNHEY and CDR2 SMNVEV come from the germline V gene (reference sequence). The CDR3 spans 15 residues. The V segment lost 3 bases and the J segment 11 bases; nucleotides outside the gene matches: 10. CDR3 sequence reads: CASSLLAGGHEGQYF. The CDR3 nucleotides are TGTGCCAGCAGTTTGCTAGCGGGGGGACACGAGGGGCAGTATTTT.

The CDR3 here is CASSLASGPYEQYF. The CDR3 region has the DNA TGTGCCAGCAGCCTAGCTAGCGGGCCCTACGAGCAGTACTTC. This chain joins TRBV7-3 and TRBJ2-7; 8 positions agree with TRBD2. Trimming at V came to 5 bases and at J to 2 bases, leaving 5 bases not matched to a gene. Germline loops: CDR1 SGHTA, CDR2 FQGTGA. The CDR3 spans 14 residues.

The chain couples TRBV7-9 to TRBJ1-5; maybe TRBD1 (5 bases). The V and J ends lost 4 bases and 4 bases respectively, with 11 bases between them. This CDR3 comprises 14 residues. Germline CDR1 reads SEHNR; CDR2 reads FQNEAQ (reference sequence). The CDR3: CASSSGGWNQPQHF. CDR3 DNA: TGTGCCAGCAGCTCCGGGGGTTGGAATCAGCCCCAGCATTTT.

The chain combines TRBV7-6 with TRBJ1-5; D unresolved. CDR3 size: 16 residues. Germline-derived CDR1 and CDR2 are SGHVS and FNYEAQ. V was shortened by 1 base and J by 3 bases, with 13 bases between the two germline ends. This chain's CDR3 is CASSLGPGSLNQPQHF. In DNA, the CDR3 is TGTGCCAGCAGCTTAGGCCCCGGGAGTCTCAATCAGCCCCAGCATTTT.

The chain employs TRBV5-5 and TRBJ1-6; TRBD1 is a possible D gene (5 bases). V shed 0 bases and J shed 9 bases, with 16 bases lying between them. Germline V gene lookup returns CDR1 SGHKS and CDR2 YYEKEE (reference sequence). This CDR3 spans 16 amino acids. The CDR3 here is CASSLDDSERFSPLHF. In DNA form, the CDR3 reads TGTGCCAGCAGCTTGGATGACAGCGAAAGATTTTCACCCCTCCACTTT. The variable domain in full, completed from reference TRBV5-5 and TRBJ1-6, reads DAGVTQSPTHLIKTRGQQVTLRCSPISGHKSVSWYQQVLGQGPQFIFQYYEKEERGRGNFPDRFSARQFPNYSSELNVNALLLGDSALYLCASSLDDSERFSPLHFGNGTRLTVT.

The DNA for the CDR3 is TGCAGTCCATCGGGGAATGAGCAGTTCTTC. It is translated as CSPSGNEQFF. The chain is built from TRBV20-1 and TRBJ2-1; possible D gene TRBD2, 5 bases. In germline, CDR1 is DFQATT, CDR2 SNEGSKA (reference sequence). The CDR3 has 10 residues. The V end lost 8 bases, the J end lost 7 bases, and 9 bases lay between the germline ends.

Concerning this clone: At one end the junction does not follow the germline gene, possibly because of a read error. This chain connects TRBV27 to TRBJ2-6, with TRBD2 matching over 9 bases. Germline CDR1 reads MNHEY; CDR2 reads SMNVEV (reference sequence). The CDR3 is 18 amino acids. CDR3 nucleotides: TGTGCCAGCAGTTCCTTTCTTTTAGCGGGAGTTGGGGCCAACGGCCTGACTTTC. This encodes CASSSFLLAGVGANGLTF.

The gene calls are TRBV7-9 and TRBJ1-2, with TRBD1 identical over 7 bases. Germline V CDR1 and CDR2: SEHNR, FQNEAQ (reference sequence). With 4 bases clipped from V and 4 bases from J, the junction kept 6 bases outside the gene matches. The CDR3 contains 14 residues. The CDR3 bases are TGTGCCAGCAGCTCGGATGGACAGGTCTATGGCTACACCTTC. This sequence encodes CASSSDGQVYGYTF.

Notes on this clone: One end of the junction fails to match germline, which may point to a read error. The J gene is TRBJ2-7, the V gene TRBV28; D remains ambiguous. CDR1 is MDHEN, CDR2 SYDVKM, per germline. The CDR3 has 11 residues. CDR3 sequence (DNA): TGTGCCAGCAGTTCGTTCTACGGGCAGTACTTC. Amino acid sequence: CASSSFYGQYF.

This chain's CDR3 is CASSQGQEDYSGANVLTF. The CDR3 DNA reads as TGTGCCAGCAGCCAGGGACAGGAGGACTACTCTGGGGCCAACGTCCTGACTTTC. The chain recombines TRBV4-2 with TRBJ2-6; TRBD1 matches at 8 bases. Germline CDR1 reads LGHNA; CDR2 reads YNFKEQ. Unmatched junction bases numbered 7, after V lost 3 bases and J lost 0 bases. CDR3 length: 18 residues.